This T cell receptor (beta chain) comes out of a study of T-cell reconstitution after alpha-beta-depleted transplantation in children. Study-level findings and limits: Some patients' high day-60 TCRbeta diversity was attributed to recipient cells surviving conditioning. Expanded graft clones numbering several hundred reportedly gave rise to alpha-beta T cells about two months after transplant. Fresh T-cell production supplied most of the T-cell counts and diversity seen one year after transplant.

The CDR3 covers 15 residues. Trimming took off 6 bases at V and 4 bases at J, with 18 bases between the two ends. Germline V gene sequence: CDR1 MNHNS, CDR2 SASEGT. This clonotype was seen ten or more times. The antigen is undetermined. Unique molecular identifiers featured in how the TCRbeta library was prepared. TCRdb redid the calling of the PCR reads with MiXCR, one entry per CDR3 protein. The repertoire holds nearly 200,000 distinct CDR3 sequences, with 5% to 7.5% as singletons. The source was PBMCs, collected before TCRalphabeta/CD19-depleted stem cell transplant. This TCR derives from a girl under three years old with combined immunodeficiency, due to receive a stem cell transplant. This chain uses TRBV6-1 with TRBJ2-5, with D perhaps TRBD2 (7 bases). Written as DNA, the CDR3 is TGTGCCAGCAGCCCTCTGGGGGGGGCTCGAGAGACCCAGTACTTC. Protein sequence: CASSPLGGARETQYF.